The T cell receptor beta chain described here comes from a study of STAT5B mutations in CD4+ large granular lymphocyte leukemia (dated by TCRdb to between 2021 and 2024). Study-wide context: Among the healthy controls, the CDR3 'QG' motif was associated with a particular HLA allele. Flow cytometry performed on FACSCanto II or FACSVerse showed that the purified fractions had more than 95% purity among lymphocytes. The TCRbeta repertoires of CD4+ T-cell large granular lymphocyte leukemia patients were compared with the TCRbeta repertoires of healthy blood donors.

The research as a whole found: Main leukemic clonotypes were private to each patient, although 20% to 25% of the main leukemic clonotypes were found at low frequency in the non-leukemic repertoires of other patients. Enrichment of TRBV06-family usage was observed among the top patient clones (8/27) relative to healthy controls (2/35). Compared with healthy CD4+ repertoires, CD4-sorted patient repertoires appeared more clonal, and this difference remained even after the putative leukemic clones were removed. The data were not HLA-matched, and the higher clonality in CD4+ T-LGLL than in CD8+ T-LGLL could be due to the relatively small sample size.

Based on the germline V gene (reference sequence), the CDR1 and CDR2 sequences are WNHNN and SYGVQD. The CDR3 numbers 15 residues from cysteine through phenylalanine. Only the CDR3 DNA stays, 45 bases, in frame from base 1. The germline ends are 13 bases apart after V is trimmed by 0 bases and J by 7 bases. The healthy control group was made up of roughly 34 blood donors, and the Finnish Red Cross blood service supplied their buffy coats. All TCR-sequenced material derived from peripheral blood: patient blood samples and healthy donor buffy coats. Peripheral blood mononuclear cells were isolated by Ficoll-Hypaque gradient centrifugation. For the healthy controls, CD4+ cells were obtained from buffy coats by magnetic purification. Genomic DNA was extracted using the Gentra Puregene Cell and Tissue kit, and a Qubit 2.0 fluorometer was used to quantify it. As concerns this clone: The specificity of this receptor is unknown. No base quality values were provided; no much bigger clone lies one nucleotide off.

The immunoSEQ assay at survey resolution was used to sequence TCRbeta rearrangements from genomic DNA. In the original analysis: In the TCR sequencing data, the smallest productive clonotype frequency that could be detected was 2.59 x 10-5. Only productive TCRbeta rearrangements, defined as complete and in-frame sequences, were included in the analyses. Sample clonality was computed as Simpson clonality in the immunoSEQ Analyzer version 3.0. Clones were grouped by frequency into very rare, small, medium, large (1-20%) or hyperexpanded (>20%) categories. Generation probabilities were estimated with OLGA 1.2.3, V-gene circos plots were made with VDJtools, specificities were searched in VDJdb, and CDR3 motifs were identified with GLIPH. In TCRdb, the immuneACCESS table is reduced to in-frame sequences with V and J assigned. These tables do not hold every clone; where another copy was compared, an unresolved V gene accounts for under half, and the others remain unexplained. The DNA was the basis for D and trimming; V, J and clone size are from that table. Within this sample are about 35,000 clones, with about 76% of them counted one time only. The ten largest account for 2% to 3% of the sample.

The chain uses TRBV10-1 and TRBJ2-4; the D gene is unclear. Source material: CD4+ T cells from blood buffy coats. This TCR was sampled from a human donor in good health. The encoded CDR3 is CASSESGALGNIQYF. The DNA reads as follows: TGCGCCAGCAGTGAGTCCGGTGCCTTGGGGAACATTCAGTACTTC.